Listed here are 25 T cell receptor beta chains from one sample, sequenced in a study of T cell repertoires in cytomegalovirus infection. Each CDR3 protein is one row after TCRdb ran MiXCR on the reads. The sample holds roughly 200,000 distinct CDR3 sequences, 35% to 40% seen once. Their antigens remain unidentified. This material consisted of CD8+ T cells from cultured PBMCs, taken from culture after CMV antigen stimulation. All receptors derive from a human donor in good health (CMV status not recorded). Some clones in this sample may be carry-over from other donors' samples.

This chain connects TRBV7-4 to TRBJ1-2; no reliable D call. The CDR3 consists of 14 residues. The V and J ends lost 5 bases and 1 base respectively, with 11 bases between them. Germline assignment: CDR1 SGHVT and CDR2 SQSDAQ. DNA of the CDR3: TGTGCCAGCAGCCTGGAGAATCTTAACTATGGCTACACCTTC. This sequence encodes CASSLENLNYGYTF.

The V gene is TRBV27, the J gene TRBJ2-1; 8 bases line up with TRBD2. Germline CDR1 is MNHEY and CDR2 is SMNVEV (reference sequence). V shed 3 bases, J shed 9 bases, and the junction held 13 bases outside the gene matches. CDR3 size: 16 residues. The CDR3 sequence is CASSLGAGGRVGEQFF. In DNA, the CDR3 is TGTGCCAGCAGTTTGGGGGCGGGAGGTCGAGTGGGTGAGCAGTTCTTC.

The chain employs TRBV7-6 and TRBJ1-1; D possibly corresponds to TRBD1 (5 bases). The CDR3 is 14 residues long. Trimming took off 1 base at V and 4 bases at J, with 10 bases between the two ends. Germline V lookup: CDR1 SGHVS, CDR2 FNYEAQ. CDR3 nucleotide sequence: TGTGCCAGCAGCTTAGAGGCCGGGGGCACTGAAGCTTTCTTT. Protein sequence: CASSLEAGGTEAFF.

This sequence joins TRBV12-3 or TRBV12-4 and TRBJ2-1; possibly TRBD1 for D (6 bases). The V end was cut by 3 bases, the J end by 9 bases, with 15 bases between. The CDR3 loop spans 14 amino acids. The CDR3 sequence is CASSLGQGKSEQFF. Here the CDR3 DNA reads TGTGCCAGCAGTTTGGGACAAGGGAAGAGTGAGCAGTTCTTC.

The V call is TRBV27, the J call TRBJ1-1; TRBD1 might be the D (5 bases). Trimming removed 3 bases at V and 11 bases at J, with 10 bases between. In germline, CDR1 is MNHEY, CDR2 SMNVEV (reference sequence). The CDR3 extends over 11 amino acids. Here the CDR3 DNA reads TGTGCCAGCAGTTTCGGAGGGGCGGCTTTCTTT. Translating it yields CASSFGGAAFF.

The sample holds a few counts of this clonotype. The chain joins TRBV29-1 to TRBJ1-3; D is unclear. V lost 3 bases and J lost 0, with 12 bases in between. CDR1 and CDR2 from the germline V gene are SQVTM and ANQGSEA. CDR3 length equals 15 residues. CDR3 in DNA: TGCAGCGTTGAGGGCCGGGGTATCTCTGGAAACACCATATATTTT. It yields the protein CSVEGRGISGNTIYF.

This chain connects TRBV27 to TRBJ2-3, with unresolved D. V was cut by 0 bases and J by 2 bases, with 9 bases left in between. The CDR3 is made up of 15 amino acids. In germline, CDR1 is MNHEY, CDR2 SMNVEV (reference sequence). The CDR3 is CASSLSSAFTDTQYF. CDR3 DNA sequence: TGTGCCAGCAGTTTATCCAGCGCGTTCACAGATACGCAGTATTTT.

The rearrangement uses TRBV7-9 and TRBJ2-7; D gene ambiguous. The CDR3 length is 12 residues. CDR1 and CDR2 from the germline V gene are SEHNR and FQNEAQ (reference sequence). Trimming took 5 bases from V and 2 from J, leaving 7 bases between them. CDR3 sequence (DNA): TGTGCCAGCAGCAACGGTCCCTACGAGCAGTACTTC. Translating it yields CASSNGPYEQYF.

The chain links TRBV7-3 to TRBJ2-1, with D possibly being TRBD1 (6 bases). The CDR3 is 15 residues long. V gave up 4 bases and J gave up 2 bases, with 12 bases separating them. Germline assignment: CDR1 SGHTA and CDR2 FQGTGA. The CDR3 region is CASSSAPGAYNEQFF. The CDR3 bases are TGTGCCAGCAGCTCCGCCCCAGGGGCCTACAATGAGCAGTTCTTC.

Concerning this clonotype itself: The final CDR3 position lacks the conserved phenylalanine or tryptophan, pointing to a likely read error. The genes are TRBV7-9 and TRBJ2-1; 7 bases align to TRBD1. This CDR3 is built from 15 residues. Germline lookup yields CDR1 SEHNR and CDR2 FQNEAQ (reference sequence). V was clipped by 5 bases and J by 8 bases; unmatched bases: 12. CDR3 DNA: TGTGCCAGCAGCCCGGGACAGTCCCCAAGGGATGAGCAGTTCTTA. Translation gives CASSPGQSPRDEQFL.

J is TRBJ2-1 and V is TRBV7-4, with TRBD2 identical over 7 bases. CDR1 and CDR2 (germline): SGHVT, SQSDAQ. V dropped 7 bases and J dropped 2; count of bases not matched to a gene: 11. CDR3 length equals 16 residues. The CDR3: CASKTSASGTYNEQFF. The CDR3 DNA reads TGTGCCAGCAAGACCTCAGCTAGCGGCACCTACAATGAGCAGTTCTTC.

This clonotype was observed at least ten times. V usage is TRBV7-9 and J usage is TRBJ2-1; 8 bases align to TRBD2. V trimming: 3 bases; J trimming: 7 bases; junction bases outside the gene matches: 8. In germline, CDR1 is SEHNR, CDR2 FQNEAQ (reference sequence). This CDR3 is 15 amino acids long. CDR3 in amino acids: CASSFSGRRGNEQFF. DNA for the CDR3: TGTGCCAGCAGCTTCAGCGGGAGAAGAGGGAATGAGCAGTTCTTC.

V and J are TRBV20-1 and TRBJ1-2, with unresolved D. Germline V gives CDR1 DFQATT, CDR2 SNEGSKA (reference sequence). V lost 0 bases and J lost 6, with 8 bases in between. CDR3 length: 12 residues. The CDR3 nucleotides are TGCAGTGCTAGAGAGGGCAGGCATGGCTACACCTTC. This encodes CSAREGRHGYTF.

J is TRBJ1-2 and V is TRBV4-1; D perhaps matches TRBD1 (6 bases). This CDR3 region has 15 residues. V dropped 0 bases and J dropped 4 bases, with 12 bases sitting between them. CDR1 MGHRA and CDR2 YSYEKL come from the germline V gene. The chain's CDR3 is CASSQDPGAGYGYTF. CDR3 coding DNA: TGCGCCAGCAGCCAAGATCCGGGGGCTGGCTATGGCTACACCTTC.

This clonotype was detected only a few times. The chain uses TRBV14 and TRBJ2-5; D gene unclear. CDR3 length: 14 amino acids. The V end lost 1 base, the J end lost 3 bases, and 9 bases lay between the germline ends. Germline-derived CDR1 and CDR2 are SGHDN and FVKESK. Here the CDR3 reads CASSQAGSKETQYF. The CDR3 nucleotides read TGTGCCAGCAGCCAAGCGGGCAGCAAAGAGACCCAGTACTTC.

The CDR3 reads CSARVPTLSSYEQYF. The CDR3, as DNA: TGCAGTGCTAGAGTCCCGACGCTGAGCTCCTACGAGCAGTACTTC. The chain employs TRBV20-1 and TRBJ2-7; D remains ambiguous. The CDR3 consists of 15 residues. Germline V gives CDR1 DFQATT, CDR2 SNEGSKA (reference sequence). Deletions cut 1 base from V and 0 bases from J, with 13 bases between.

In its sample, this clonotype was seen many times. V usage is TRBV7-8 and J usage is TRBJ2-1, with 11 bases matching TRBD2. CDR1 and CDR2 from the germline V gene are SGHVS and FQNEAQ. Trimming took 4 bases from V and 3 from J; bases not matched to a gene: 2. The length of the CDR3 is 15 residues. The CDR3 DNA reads TGTGCCAGCAGCTCGACTAGCGGGATCTACAATGAGCAGTTCTTC. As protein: CASSSTSGIYNEQFF.

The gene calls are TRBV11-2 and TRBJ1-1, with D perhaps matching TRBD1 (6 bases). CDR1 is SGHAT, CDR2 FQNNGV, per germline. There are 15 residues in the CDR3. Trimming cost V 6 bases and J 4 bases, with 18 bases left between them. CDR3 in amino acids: CASRSIGGDFTEAFF. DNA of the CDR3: TGTGCCAGCAGATCCATCGGGGGCGATTTCACTGAAGCTTTCTTT.

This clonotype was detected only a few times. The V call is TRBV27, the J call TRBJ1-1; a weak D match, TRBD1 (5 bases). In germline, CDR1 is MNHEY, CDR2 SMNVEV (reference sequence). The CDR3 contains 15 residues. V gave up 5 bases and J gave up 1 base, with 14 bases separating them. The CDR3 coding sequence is TGTGCCAGCAGTCCAGCCGTGAGGGGGAACACTGAAGCTTTCTTT. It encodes CASSPAVRGNTEAFF.

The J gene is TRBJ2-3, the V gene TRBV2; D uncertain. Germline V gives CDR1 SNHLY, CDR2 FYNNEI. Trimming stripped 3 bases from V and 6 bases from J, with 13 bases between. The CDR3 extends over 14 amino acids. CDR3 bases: TGTGCCAGCAGTGACCGGCACGGGTCCGATACGCAGTATTTT. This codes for CASSDRHGSDTQYF.

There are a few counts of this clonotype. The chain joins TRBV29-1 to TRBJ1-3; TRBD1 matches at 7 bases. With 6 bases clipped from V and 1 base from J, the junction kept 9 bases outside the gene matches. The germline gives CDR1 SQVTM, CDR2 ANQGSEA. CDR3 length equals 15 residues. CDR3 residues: CSVGGDRLSGNTIYF. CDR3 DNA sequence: TGCAGCGTAGGGGGGGACAGACTGTCTGGAAACACCATATATTTT.

CDR3 residues: CASTLGYGQPQHF. The CDR3 region has the DNA TGTGCCAGCACCCTGGGGTATGGTCAGCCCCAGCATTTT. The V and J genes are TRBV5-6 and TRBJ1-5; unclear D gene. Trimming cost V 6 bases and J 6 bases, with 13 bases left between them. Germline CDR1 reads SGHDT; CDR2 reads YYEEEE. The CDR3 runs 13 residues.

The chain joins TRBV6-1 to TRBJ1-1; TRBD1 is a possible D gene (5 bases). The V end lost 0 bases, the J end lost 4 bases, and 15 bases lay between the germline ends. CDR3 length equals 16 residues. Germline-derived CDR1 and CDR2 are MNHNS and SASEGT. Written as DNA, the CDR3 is TGTGCCAGCAGTGAAGCGCGAGACAGTTGGGGCACTGAAGCTTTCTTT. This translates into CASSEARDSWGTEAFF.

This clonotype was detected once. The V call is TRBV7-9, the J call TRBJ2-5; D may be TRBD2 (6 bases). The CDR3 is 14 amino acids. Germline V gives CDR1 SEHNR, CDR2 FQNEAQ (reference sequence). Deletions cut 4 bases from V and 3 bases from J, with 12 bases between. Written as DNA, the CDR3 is TGTGCCAGCAGCTCGGGAGAGGAGAAAGAGACCCAGTACTTC. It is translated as CASSSGEEKETQYF. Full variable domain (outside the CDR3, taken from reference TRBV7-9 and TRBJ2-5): DTGVSQNPRHKITKRGQNVTFRCDPISEHNRLYWYRQTLGQGPEFLTYFQNEAQLEKSRLLSDRFSAERPKGSFSTLEIQRTEQGDSAMYLCASSSGEEKETQYFGPGTRLLVL.

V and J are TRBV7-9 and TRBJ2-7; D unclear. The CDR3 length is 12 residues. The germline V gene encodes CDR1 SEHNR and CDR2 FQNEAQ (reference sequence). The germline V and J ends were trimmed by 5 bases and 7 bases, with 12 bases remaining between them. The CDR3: CASSRDDLEQYF. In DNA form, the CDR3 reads TGTGCCAGCAGCAGAGACGACCTGGAGCAGTACTTC.